A selection of T cell receptor beta chains follows, all from one sample in a study of T-cell memory formation after mild COVID-19. TCRdb used MiXCR to reprocess the 5' RACE reads, holding one entry per CDR3 protein. The table records almost 45,000 distinct CDR3 sequences, 6% to 8.5% of them present only once. Sequencing was done on a sample of PBMCs or a T cell subset sorted from them (not recorded which). All receptors come from an adult who had mild COVID-19 (a few samples of this study predate the infection). Cell type and time point are not known. The CDR3 runs from the conserved cysteine through the conserved F or W. Fields, in order: V gene, D gene, clone size, CDR3 length, J gene, CDR3 protein, CDR3 DNA. The D gene is left open where the match is weak. Size tells how often a clone was seen (once, few, many) or the class of an expanded clone, and some rows leave it out.

v_call: TRBV7-6; d_call: NA; clone_size: many; cdr3_length: 11; j_call: TRBJ2-1; cdr3_aa: CASSLTTQQFF; cdr3_nt: TGTGCCAGCAGCTTAACTACTCAGCAGTTCTTC
v_call: TRBV6-5; d_call: TRBD2; clone_size: many; cdr3_length: 16; j_call: TRBJ2-1; cdr3_aa: CASSYSMLAGGNEQFF; cdr3_nt: TGTGCCAGCAGTTACTCGATGCTAGCGGGGGGCAATGAGCAGTTCTTC
v_call: TRBV25-1; d_call: NA; clone_size: many; cdr3_length: 15; j_call: TRBJ2-5; cdr3_aa: CASSDLEVYQETQYF; cdr3_nt: TGTGCCAGCAGTGACCTCGAAGTCTACCAAGAGACCCAGTACTTC
v_call: TRBV9; d_call: NA; clone_size: many; cdr3_length: 16; j_call: TRBJ2-1; cdr3_aa: CASSVDLWGAYNEQFF; cdr3_nt: TGTGCCAGCAGCGTAGATTTGTGGGGGGCCTACAATGAGCAGTTCTTC
v_call: TRBV12-3/TRBV12-4; d_call: NA; clone_size: NA; cdr3_length: 12; j_call: TRBJ1-5; cdr3_aa: CASSLLSQPQHF; cdr3_nt: TGTGCCAGCAGTTTGTTGTCTCAGCCCCAGCATTTT
v_call: TRBV10-3; d_call: NA; clone_size: many; cdr3_length: 13; j_call: TRBJ2-6; cdr3_aa: CAIRGYWANVLTF; cdr3_nt: TGTGCCATCAGGGGGTACTGGGCCAACGTCCTGACTTTC
v_call: TRBV20-1; d_call: TRBD2; clone_size: many; cdr3_length: 14; j_call: TRBJ2-7; cdr3_aa: CSAKRASGNYEQYF; cdr3_nt: TGCAGTGCGAAGAGGGCTAGCGGAAACTACGAGCAGTACTTC
v_call: TRBV24-1; d_call: TRBD1; clone_size: many; cdr3_length: 14; j_call: TRBJ2-3; cdr3_aa: CATVGQRSTDTQYF; cdr3_nt: TGTGCCACCGTGGGACAGAGAAGCACAGATACGCAGTATTTT
v_call: TRBV5-5; d_call: TRBD2; clone_size: medium-sized; cdr3_length: 15; j_call: TRBJ2-7; cdr3_aa: CASSFLGGDSYEQYF; cdr3_nt: TGTGCCAGCAGCTTTCTCGGGGGGGATTCCTACGAGCAGTACTTC
v_call: TRBV5-1; d_call: TRBD2; clone_size: few; cdr3_length: 17; j_call: TRBJ2-3; cdr3_aa: CASSLATAGGPTDTQYF; cdr3_nt: TGCGCCAGCAGCTTGGCCACTGCGGGAGGGCCCACAGATACGCAGTATTTT
v_call: TRBV7-2; d_call: NA; clone_size: many; cdr3_length: 11; j_call: TRBJ2-1; cdr3_aa: CASSSGNEQFF; cdr3_nt: TGTGCCAGCAGCTCGGGGAATGAGCAGTTCTTC
v_call: TRBV29-1; d_call: TRBD1; clone_size: many; cdr3_length: 13; j_call: TRBJ1-2; cdr3_aa: CSVEEGANYGYTF; cdr3_nt: TGCAGCGTTGAGGAGGGGGCAAACTATGGCTACACCTTC
v_call: TRBV20-1; d_call: NA; clone_size: few; cdr3_length: 14; j_call: TRBJ1-2; cdr3_aa: CSARDYSLGYGYTF; cdr3_nt: TGCAGTGCTAGAGATTATTCGTTAGGCTATGGCTACACCTTC
v_call: TRBV19; d_call: TRBD1; clone_size: few; cdr3_length: 16; j_call: TRBJ1-2; cdr3_aa: CASSTTGGASNYGYTF; cdr3_nt: TGTGCCAGTAGTACGACAGGGGGCGCGTCCAACTATGGCTACACCTTC
v_call: TRBV7-3; d_call: NA; clone_size: many; cdr3_length: 15; j_call: TRBJ2-3; cdr3_aa: CASSLRGRGTDTQYF; cdr3_nt: TGTGCCAGCAGCTTAAGGGGCCGAGGCACAGATACGCAGTATTTT
v_call: TRBV24-1; d_call: TRBD2; clone_size: many; cdr3_length: 16; j_call: TRBJ2-1; cdr3_aa: CATSDRGLAIDNEQFF; cdr3_nt: TGTGCCACCAGTGACCGGGGACTAGCGATTGACAATGAGCAGTTCTTC
v_call: TRBV7-8; d_call: TRBD1; clone_size: many; cdr3_length: 13; j_call: TRBJ2-7; cdr3_aa: CASSADRDYEQYF; cdr3_nt: TGTGCCAGCAGCGCCGACAGGGACTACGAGCAGTACTTC
v_call: TRBV12-3/TRBV12-4; d_call: NA; clone_size: many; cdr3_length: 15; j_call: TRBJ1-1; cdr3_aa: CASSLDSPSGTEAFF; cdr3_nt: TGTGCCAGCAGTCTTGATAGCCCGTCGGGCACTGAAGCTTTCTTT
v_call: TRBV6-6; d_call: NA; clone_size: NA; cdr3_length: 14; j_call: TRBJ1-5; cdr3_aa: CASTGRVSNQPQHF; cdr3_nt: TGTGCCAGCACTGGGAGGGTGAGCAATCAGCCCCAGCATTTT
v_call: TRBV9; d_call: NA; clone_size: few; cdr3_length: 12; j_call: TRBJ2-1; cdr3_aa: CASSEELNEQFF; cdr3_nt: TGTGCCAGCAGCGAGGAGCTCAATGAGCAGTTCTTC
v_call: TRBV7-6; d_call: NA; clone_size: many; cdr3_length: 13; j_call: TRBJ2-3; cdr3_aa: CASSLLDTDTQYF; cdr3_nt: TGTGCCAGCAGCTTATTAGACACAGATACGCAGTATTTT
v_call: TRBV2; d_call: NA; clone_size: NA; cdr3_length: 15; j_call: TRBJ1-6; cdr3_aa: CASSSGTADNSPLHF; cdr3_nt: TGTGCCAGCAGCTCCGGGACGGCTGATAATTCACCCCTCCACTTT
v_call: TRBV20-1; d_call: TRBD2; clone_size: many; cdr3_length: 15; j_call: TRBJ2-1; cdr3_aa: CSASSGRVANNEQFF; cdr3_nt: TGCAGTGCTTCGAGCGGGAGGGTCGCCAACAATGAGCAGTTCTTC
v_call: TRBV6-6; d_call: NA; clone_size: many; cdr3_length: 14; j_call: TRBJ2-7; cdr3_aa: CASSYSIGPYEQYF; cdr3_nt: TGTGCCAGCAGTTACTCGATCGGACCCTACGAGCAGTACTTC
v_call: TRBV20-1; d_call: TRBD1; clone_size: NA; cdr3_length: 13; j_call: TRBJ1-1; cdr3_aa: CSAQGGWDSEAFF; cdr3_nt: TGCAGTGCTCAAGGTGGGTGGGACAGTGAAGCTTTCTTT
v_call: TRBV4-2; d_call: TRBD2; clone_size: many; cdr3_length: 16; j_call: TRBJ2-3; cdr3_aa: CASSQIVAGGADTQYF; cdr3_nt: TGTGCCAGCAGCCAAATAGTGGCGGGGGGCGCAGATACGCAGTATTTT
v_call: TRBV5-1; d_call: NA; clone_size: many; cdr3_length: 17; j_call: TRBJ1-6; cdr3_aa: CASSLDAASTLNSPLHF; cdr3_nt: TGCGCCAGCAGCTTGGATGCGGCGTCAACCCTTAATTCACCCCTCCACTTT
v_call: TRBV12-3/TRBV12-4; d_call: NA; clone_size: NA; cdr3_length: 17; j_call: TRBJ1-6; cdr3_aa: CASSFGGGRGGNSPLHF; cdr3_nt: TGTGCCAGCAGTTTTGGTGGGGGAAGGGGAGGGAATTCACCCCTCCACTTT
v_call: TRBV7-8; d_call: NA; clone_size: few; cdr3_length: 17; j_call: TRBJ2-1; cdr3_aa: CASSLGTGDVSYNEQFF; cdr3_nt: TGTGCCAGCAGCTTAGGGACCGGGGACGTCTCCTACAATGAGCAGTTCTTC
v_call: TRBV7-8; d_call: TRBD2; clone_size: many; cdr3_length: 17; j_call: TRBJ2-3; cdr3_aa: CASSLGLAGISTNTQYF; cdr3_nt: TGTGCCAGCAGCTTAGGGCTAGCGGGGATATCAACTAATACGCAGTATTTT
v_call: TRBV6-5; d_call: NA; clone_size: many; cdr3_length: 13; j_call: TRBJ2-3; cdr3_aa: CASIAANTDTQYF; cdr3_nt: TGTGCCAGCATCGCGGCAAACACAGATACGCAGTATTTT
v_call: TRBV30; d_call: NA; clone_size: many; cdr3_length: 13; j_call: TRBJ1-5; cdr3_aa: CAWEEQGGQPQHF; cdr3_nt: TGTGCCTGGGAGGAACAAGGGGGTCAGCCCCAGCATTTT
v_call: TRBV11-2; d_call: NA; clone_size: NA; cdr3_length: 15; j_call: TRBJ1-3; cdr3_aa: CASSSTRDSGNTIYF; cdr3_nt: TGTGCCAGCAGCTCAACCAGGGACTCTGGAAACACCATATATTTT